Presented here are 21 T cell receptor beta chains from one specimen sequenced in a study of cytomegalovirus exposure and HLA in healthy donors. The PCR made use of 60 Vbeta and 13 Jbeta primers. Sequencing was performed with immunoSEQ multiplex PCR; in TCRdb, only in-frame clones are kept and a portion is missing. The table records some 120,000 clones, less than 70% of them present only once. The sample comprised PBMCs. All receptors derive from a woman in her thirties in good health and CMV-seronegative.

The chain recombines TRBV7-3 with TRBJ2-2; 10 bases line up with TRBD2. Unmatched junction bases numbered 7, after V lost 5 bases and J lost 4 bases. Germline-derived CDR1 and CDR2 are SGHTA and FQGTGA. The CDR3 consists of 16 residues. The CDR3 spells CASSHLAGAPTGELFF. The CDR3 DNA reads TGTGCCAGCAGCCATCTAGCGGGAGCTCCCACCGGGGAGCTGTTTTTT. The full variable domain, with the rest looked up from reference TRBV7-3 and TRBJ2-2, is GAGVSQTPSNKVTEKGKYVELRCDPISGHTALYWYRQSLGQGPEFLIYFQGTGAADDSGLPNDRFFAVRPEGSVSTLKIQRTERGDSAVYLCASSHLAGAPTGELFFGEGSRLTVL.

The V gene is TRBV4-3, the J gene TRBJ2-1; D is perhaps TRBD2 (6 bases). The CDR3 sequence is 15 residues long. Trimming stripped 0 bases from V and 7 bases from J, with 13 bases between. Germline V gene data show CDR1 as LGHNA and CDR2 as YSLEER. CDR3: CASSQDRGTSNEQFF. CDR3 coding DNA: TGCGCCAGCAGCCAAGATCGGGGGACCTCGAATGAGCAGTTCTTC.

This clone turned up a few times. This chain uses TRBV6-5 with TRBJ2-6; D is ambiguous. The V gene's germline CDR1 is MNHEY and CDR2 SVGAGI. This CDR3 is 14 amino acids long. Trimming shortened V by 0 bases and J by 3 bases, and 3 bases separated the two germline ends. The CDR3 coding sequence is TGTGCCAGCAGTTACTCCAGTGGGGCCAACGTCCTGACTTTC. This gives the protein CASSYSSGANVLTF.

This clone was counted once. The V call is TRBV4-3, the J call TRBJ2-5; 9 nucleotides agree with TRBD2. V gave up 4 bases and J gave up 0 bases; unmatched junction bases: 9. This CDR3 comprises 17 residues. Germline V lookup: CDR1 LGHNA, CDR2 YSLEER. DNA of the CDR3: TGCGCCAGCAGCCCGAAGACTAGCGGAGCGTACCAAGAGACCCAGTACTTC. Amino acids: CASSPKTSGAYQETQYF.

The rearrangement links TRBV28 to TRBJ2-2, with 10 bases that match TRBD1. There are 15 residues in the CDR3. The V gene end was trimmed by 6 bases and the J gene end by 6 bases; junction bases not matched to a gene: 7. The V gene's germline CDR1 is MDHEN and CDR2 SYDVKM. Here the CDR3 DNA reads TGTGCCAGCAGCCTGACAGGGGGCGCCGCCGGGGAGCTGTTTTTT. This encodes CASSLTGGAAGELFF.

This chain connects TRBV11-2 to TRBJ2-2; TRBD1 matches 7 bases. The CDR3 contains 16 residues. CDR1 is SGHAT and CDR2 is FQNNGV in the germline V gene. V lost 0 bases, J lost 3 bases, and 4 bases stayed unmatched. CDR3 sequence reads: CASSLDRTGDTGELFF. For the CDR3, the DNA is TGTGCCAGCAGCTTAGACAGAACAGGGGACACCGGGGAGCTGTTTTTT.

The J gene is TRBJ2-2, the V gene TRBV28; D is uncertain. The CDR3 consists of 12 residues. V lost 8 bases to trimming and J lost 4 bases, with 8 bases between them. Germline lookup yields CDR1 MDHEN and CDR2 SYDVKM. The CDR3 loop is CASEPTTGELFF. CDR3 bases: TGTGCCAGCGAGCCAACCACCGGGGAGCTGTTTTTT.

The J gene is TRBJ2-7, the V gene TRBV6-6, with a tentative D call TRBD2 (6 bases). Trimming shortened V by 0 bases and J by 3 bases, and 15 bases separated the two germline ends. CDR1 is MNHNY, CDR2 SVGAGI, per germline (reference sequence). This CDR3 contains 16 residues. The CDR3 coding sequence is TGTGCCAGCAGTTACTCGGGGGGTCTCGGTCGCTACGAGCAGTACTTC. Translation: CASSYSGGLGRYEQYF.

The chain employs TRBV14 and TRBJ2-5, with D maybe TRBD1 (6 bases). Trimming left V 2 bases short and J 2 bases short, with 9 bases between. Germline CDR1 is SGHDN and CDR2 is FVKESK. CDR3 size: 14 residues. CDR3 region: CASSQTGLQETQYF. In DNA form, the CDR3 reads TGTGCCAGCAGCCAAACAGGGCTACAAGAGACCCAGTACTTC.

The chain carries TRBV10-3 and TRBJ1-2; 10 bases align to TRBD1. V lost 2 bases and J lost 4; bases outside the gene matches: 4. CDR3 length equals 15 residues. The germline V gene has CDR1 ENHRY and CDR2 SYGVKD. CDR3 sequence: CAISEGQGVTYGYTF. The CDR3 DNA sequence: TGTGCCATCAGTGAGGGACAGGGGGTCACCTATGGCTACACCTTC.

V gene TRBV2 combines with J gene TRBJ2-3; 8 positions match TRBD2. The CDR3 is made up of 12 amino acids. The germline V gene has CDR1 SNHLY and CDR2 FYNNEI. V was pared by 7 bases and J by 6 bases, with 3 bases of the junction left unmatched. CDR3 coding DNA: TGTGCCAGCAAGCGGGAGTGGGATACGCAGTATTTT. It encodes CASKREWDTQYF.

The chain combines TRBV5-1 with TRBJ2-1, with 10 bases lining up with TRBD2. Looked up from germline, CDR1 is SGHRS and CDR2 is YFSETQ. The junction had 8 bases not matched to a gene; V was cut back by 4 bases and J by 1 base. This CDR3 comprises 17 residues. This CDR3 is CASSEAGGGVSYNEQFF. The CDR3, as DNA: TGCGCCAGCAGCGAAGCGGGAGGGGGAGTTTCCTACAATGAGCAGTTCTTC.

This clone was found a few times. The chain joins TRBV5-1 to TRBJ2-3; 7 nucleotides align to TRBD2. The V gene end was trimmed by 0 bases and the J gene end by 3 bases; junction bases not matched to a gene: 4. The CDR3 has 15 residues. Germline V gene sequence: CDR1 SGHRS, CDR2 YFSETQ. The CDR3, as DNA: TGCGCCAGCAGCTTGGTTCTAGCGGAAACAGATACGCAGTATTTT. Protein product: CASSLVLAETDTQYF.

The chain employs TRBV6-5 and TRBJ2-2, with D possibly being TRBD2 (5 bases). V was shortened by 4 bases and J by 6 bases, with 12 bases between the two germline ends. This CDR3 spans 14 amino acids. CDR1 MNHEY and CDR2 SVGAGI come from the germline V gene. The DNA for the CDR3 is TGTGCCAGCAGTTTTCAGACTAAACCCGGGGAGCTGTTTTTT. This gives the protein CASSFQTKPGELFF.

The chain employs TRBV5-1 and TRBJ2-1; TRBD2 matches 13 bases. The germline gives CDR1 SGHRS, CDR2 YFSETQ. V was clipped by 4 bases and J by 7 bases; unmatched bases: 5. The CDR3 spans 15 residues. The CDR3 DNA reads as TGCGCCAGCAGCCTCGGGACTAGCGGGAATAATGAGCAGTTCTTC. It specifies CASSLGTSGNNEQFF.

This clone was counted a few times. This chain connects TRBV5-1 to TRBJ2-2; 9 bases line up with TRBD1. J gave up 4 bases and V 4 bases, and 8 bases lay outside the gene matches. Germline lookup yields CDR1 SGHRS and CDR2 YFSETQ. The CDR3 runs 16 residues. CDR3 bases: TGCGCCAGCAGCGCCGGACAGGGGTTTGTCACCGGGGAGCTGTTTTTT. It encodes CASSAGQGFVTGELFF.

The count of this clone is one. The chain joins TRBV5-8 to TRBJ2-1; D call uncertain. V dropped 1 base and J dropped 0 bases, with 5 bases sitting between them. The germline V gene encodes CDR1 SGHTS and CDR2 YDEGEE. This CDR3 is 14 amino acids long. CDR3 nucleotides: TGTGCCAGCAGCTTGACTCGCTCCTACAATGAGCAGTTCTTC. This translates into CASSLTRSYNEQFF.

The chain carries TRBV28 and TRBJ2-3; 16 bases match TRBD2. The CDR3 is 15 residues long. Germline V gene lookup returns CDR1 MDHEN and CDR2 SYDVKM. V dropped 6 bases and J dropped 4; count of bases not matched to a gene: 1. CDR3 residues: CASRGLAGGSDTQYF. The CDR3 nucleotides are TGTGCCAGCAGGGGACTAGCGGGAGGGTCAGATACGCAGTATTTT.

As concerns this clone: One end of the junction does not line up with germline, which may come from a read error. Other DNA sequences in this specimen translate into the identical CDR3. The chain couples TRBV4-2 to TRBJ1-1; no reliable D call. This CDR3 is 15 amino acids long. Germline V gene data show CDR1 as LGHNA and CDR2 as YNFKEQ. The CDR3 is CASSHSQAPNTEAFF. The DNA of the CDR3 is TGTGCCAGCAGCCACTCGCAGGCTCCTAACACTGAGGCTTTCTTT.

This clone was counted only a few times. The chain employs TRBV5-6 and TRBJ2-1, with 8 bases fitting TRBD1. The germline V gene has CDR1 SGHDT and CDR2 YYEEEE. CDR3 length: 14 residues. The junction had 6 bases not matched to a gene; V was cut back by 0 bases and J by 10 bases. CDR3 sequence: CASSLVGQVWEQFF. Here the CDR3 DNA reads TGTGCCAGCAGCTTGGTGGGACAGGTATGGGAGCAGTTCTTC.

The sample holds one count of this clone. The CDR3 nucleotides are TGTGCCAGCAGCTTAACAAGCAATCAGCCCCAGCATTTT. This encodes CASSLTSNQPQHF. This chain joins TRBV11-1 and TRBJ1-5; unclear D gene. CDR1 is SGHAT, CDR2 FQDESV, per germline (reference sequence). Between the trimmed V and J ends, which lost 2 bases and 1 base, there was a span of 3 bases. CDR3 length: 13 amino acids.